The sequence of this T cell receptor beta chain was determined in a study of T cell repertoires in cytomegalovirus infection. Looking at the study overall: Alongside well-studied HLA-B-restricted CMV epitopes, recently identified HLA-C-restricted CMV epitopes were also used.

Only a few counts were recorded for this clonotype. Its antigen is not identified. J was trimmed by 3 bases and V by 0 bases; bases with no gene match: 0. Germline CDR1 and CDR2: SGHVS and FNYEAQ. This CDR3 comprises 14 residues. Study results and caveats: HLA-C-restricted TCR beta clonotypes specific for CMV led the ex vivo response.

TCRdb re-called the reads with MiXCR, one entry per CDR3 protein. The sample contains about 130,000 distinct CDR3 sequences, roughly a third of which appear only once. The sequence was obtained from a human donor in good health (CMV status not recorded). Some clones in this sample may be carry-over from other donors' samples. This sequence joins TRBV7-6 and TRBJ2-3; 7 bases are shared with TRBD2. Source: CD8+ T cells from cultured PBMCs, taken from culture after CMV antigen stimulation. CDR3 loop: CASSLASGTDTQYF. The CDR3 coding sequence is TGTGCCAGCAGCTTAGCTAGCGGGACAGATACGCAGTATTTT.